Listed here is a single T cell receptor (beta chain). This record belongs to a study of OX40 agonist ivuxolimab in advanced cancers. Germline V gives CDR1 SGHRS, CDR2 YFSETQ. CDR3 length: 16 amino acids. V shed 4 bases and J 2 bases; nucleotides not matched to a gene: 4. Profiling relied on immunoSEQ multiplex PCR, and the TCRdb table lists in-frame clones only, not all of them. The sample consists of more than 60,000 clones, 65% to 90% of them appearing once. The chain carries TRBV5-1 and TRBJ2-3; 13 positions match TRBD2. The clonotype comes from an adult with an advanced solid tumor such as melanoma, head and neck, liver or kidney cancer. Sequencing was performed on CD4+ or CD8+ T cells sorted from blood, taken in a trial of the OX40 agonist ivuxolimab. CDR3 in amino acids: CASSAGTSGATDTQYF. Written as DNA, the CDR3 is TGCGCCAGCAGCGCAGGGACTAGCGGGGCCACAGATACGCAGTATTTT.